A single T cell receptor (beta chain) is shown here with its context. In the original processing: Amplification of reference gene primers was used by the study to estimate nucleated cell counts. TCRdb's copy holds only in-frame clones and misses some; the assay was immunoSEQ multiplex PCR. That table gives V, J and clone size, and the DNA gave D and trimming. The table shows around 75,000 clones, with around 90% occurring only once. The ends lost 0 bases at V and 3 bases at J; junction bases unmatched: 8. This CDR3 comprises 17 residues. Germline V gene sequence: CDR1 SGHAT, CDR2 FQNNGV. The sample originates from a study of blood T cell repertoires in COVID-19. Study-level information: The cDNA or gDNA used as material had been derived from T cells, B-cell-depleted T cells, or PBMCs.

The clonotype comes from a man between 45 and 60 years old with acute or convalescent COVID-19. The chain carries TRBV11-2 and TRBJ2-1; 7 bases are shared with TRBD1. Specimen: peripheral blood. CDR3 amino acids: CASSLDLDRVVYNEQFF. CDR3 nucleotides: TGTGCCAGCAGCTTAGATCTAGACAGGGTAGTCTACAATGAGCAGTTCTTC.